This TCR beta chain was identified in a study of shared clonotypes between healthy human individuals. Germline CDR1 and CDR2: SGHTA and FQGTGA. The CDR3 totals 15 residues. Trimming cost V 4 bases and J 6 bases, with 16 bases left between them. All participating donors were Caucasian adults from Nashville, Tennessee. Some clones are missing from TCRdb's copy, which holds only in-frame ones; the method was immunoSEQ multiplex PCR. In the table there are around 2.5 million clones, under 95% of which are singletons. The rearrangement links TRBV7-3 to TRBJ2-1; D is possibly TRBD1 (6 bases). The receptor comes from a young man in good health. Some clones in this sample may be carry-over from other donors' samples. What was sequenced was naive CD4+ T cells from PBMCs. The sample's subset: CD45RA+ positively selected. CDR3 amino acids: CASSSTGILGNEQFF. CDR3 sequence (DNA): TGTGCCAGCAGCTCCACAGGGATACTGGGCAATGAGCAGTTCTTC.